The 30 T cell receptor beta chains presented below share a single source sample, sequenced in a study of shared clonotypes between healthy human individuals (dated by TCRdb to between 2020 and 2021). The library was prepared using the immunoSEQ multiplex PCR assay. Held by TCRdb, this immuneACCESS table contains in-frame sequences only and omits some clones. Under half of the omission traces to an unresolved V gene where checked; the cause of the rest is unknown. Here the sample has about 480,000 clones; about 80% occur a single time. The top ten hold approximately 12% of the sample. The specimen sequenced was PBMCs. The source is a woman in her thirties or forties in good health. Some clones in this sample may be carry-over from other donors' samples.

This chain joins TRBV18 and TRBJ2-7; D uncertain. V was pared by 3 bases and J by 2 bases, with 14 bases between. Germline lookup yields CDR1 KGHSH and CDR2 LQKENI. The CDR3 has 15 residues. The CDR3 bases are TGTGCCAGCTCACCGATTGGGTCAATAACCTACGAGCAGTACTTC. This translates into CASSPIGSITYEQYF.

This clone appeared a single time. The rearrangement uses TRBV7-2 and TRBJ2-5, with D maybe TRBD2 (5 bases). V was pared by 5 bases and J by 1 base, with 23 bases between. The CDR3 spans 18 residues. Germline V CDR1 and CDR2: SGHTA, FQGNSA. This chain's CDR3 is CASSLAPGWPTVQETQYF. CDR3 nucleotide sequence: TGTGCCAGCAGCCTCGCCCCGGGGTGGCCCACCGTCCAAGAGACCCAGTACTTC.

This chain connects TRBV7-9 to TRBJ2-1; 11 bases are a match to TRBD2. V lost 5 bases and J lost 9; bases outside the gene matches: 9. Germline lookup yields CDR1 SEHNR and CDR2 FQNEAQ (reference sequence). The CDR3 runs 15 residues. This CDR3 is CASSAVAGGPAEQFF. The CDR3 DNA is TGTGCCAGCAGCGCCGTAGCGGGAGGGCCGGCTGAGCAGTTCTTC.

This CDR3 is CASSERGRGSGDYEQYF. DNA for the CDR3: TGTGCCAGCAGTGAAAGGGGCCGGGGGAGCGGGGACTACGAGCAGTACTTC. V is TRBV2 and J is TRBJ2-7, with 7 nucleotides matching TRBD2. Trimming at V came to 2 bases and at J to 3 bases, leaving 13 bases not matched to a gene. CDR3 length: 17 amino acids. CDR1 and CDR2 from the germline V gene are SNHLY and FYNNEI.

DNA of the CDR3: TGTGCCAGCAGCCCGGGGACTAGCGGCACCTACAATGAGCAGTTCTTC. Protein product: CASSPGTSGTYNEQFF. V usage is TRBV5-6 and J usage is TRBJ2-1; 11 bases are shared with TRBD2. The germline gives CDR1 SGHDT, CDR2 YYEEEE. The J segment lost 2 bases and the V segment lost 4 bases, leaving 5 bases of the junction unmatched. This CDR3 has 16 residues.

Concerning this clone: A far larger clone is a single base away, which makes a read error likely. Distinct nucleotide sequences in the sample also encode this CDR3. The chain combines TRBV28 with TRBJ2-7, with 7 bases fitting TRBD2. The CDR3 is 17 amino acids. In germline, CDR1 is MDHEN, CDR2 SYDVKM. CDR3 in DNA: TGCGCCAGCAGTTTAATTCTAGGCGGGAGAACCTCCTACGAGCAGTACTTC. It is translated as CASSLILGGRTSYEQYF. Filled out from reference TRBV28 and TRBJ2-7, the complete variable domain reads DVKVTQSSRYLVKRTGEKVFLECVQDMDHENMFWYRQDPGLGLRLIYFSYDVKMKEKGDIPEGYSVSREKKERFSLILESASTNQTSMYLCASSLILGGRTSYEQYFGPGTRLTVT.

This clone was seen repeatedly, ten times or more. The gene calls are TRBV27 and TRBJ2-7, with 7 bases aligning to TRBD1. V was clipped by 5 bases and J by 2 bases; unmatched bases: 6. CDR1 and CDR2 from the germline V gene are MNHEY and SMNVEV (reference sequence). This CDR3 comprises 14 residues. The chain's CDR3 is CASSLWDRTYEQYF. The CDR3 region has the DNA TGTGCCAGCAGTCTGTGGGACAGAACCTACGAGCAGTACTTC.

The chain couples TRBV2 to TRBJ2-7; D is perhaps TRBD1 (7 bases). Per the germline V gene, CDR1 is SNHLY and CDR2 is FYNNEI. This CDR3 is 13 amino acids long. Deletions cut 6 bases from V and 7 bases from J, with 16 bases between. The DNA for the CDR3 is TGTGCCAGCAGGGGGGGACAGTCTTTGGAGCAGTACTTC. It yields the protein CASRGGQSLEQYF.

This chain links TRBV25-1 with TRBJ2-3; perhaps TRBD2 as D (6 bases). The length of the CDR3 is 14 residues. V lost 4 bases and J 4 bases, leaving 12 bases between the germline ends. The germline V gene encodes CDR1 MGHDK and CDR2 SYGVNS. This CDR3 is CASSAREFADTQYF. CDR3 in DNA: TGTGCCAGCAGTGCCCGGGAGTTCGCAGATACGCAGTATTTT.

This clone was counted a few times. The chain joins TRBV6-5 to TRBJ2-3; TRBD2 is a possible D gene (6 bases). Germline V CDR1 and CDR2: MNHEY, SVGAGI. Trimming cost V 5 bases and J 0 bases, with 9 bases left between them. This CDR3 is 14 amino acids long. CDR3 protein: CASSGGVSTDTQYF. The CDR3 nucleotides read TGTGCCAGCAGTGGAGGGGTTAGCACAGATACGCAGTATTTT.

This chain links TRBV18 with TRBJ2-2; 7 bases agree with TRBD2. The CDR3 loop spans 14 amino acids. Germline CDR1 reads KGHSH; CDR2 reads LQKENI. J gave up 4 bases and V 3 bases, and 2 bases lay outside the gene matches. The CDR3: CASSPSGVTGELFF. The CDR3 bases are TGTGCCAGCTCACCCAGCGGGGTCACCGGGGAGCTGTTTTTT. Combining the CDR3 with reference TRBV18 and TRBJ2-2 gives the whole variable domain NAGVMQNPRHLVRRRGQEARLRCSPMKGHSHVYWYRQLPEEGLKFMVYLQKENIIDESGMPKERFSAEFPKEGPSILRIQQVVRGDSAAYFCASSPSGVTGELFFGEGSRLTVL.

The rearrangement joins TRBV30 to TRBJ2-5; a possible D gene is TRBD1 (5 bases). Trimming cost V 2 bases and J 5 bases, with 9 bases left between them. Germline CDR1 GTSNPN, CDR2 SVGIG (reference sequence). CDR3 length equals 12 residues. CDR3 residues: CAWSLYRETQYF. The CDR3 DNA sequence: TGTGCCTGGAGTCTCTACAGGGAGACCCAGTACTTC.

The gene calls are TRBV7-9 and TRBJ1-2; TRBD1 might be the D (6 bases). Trimming pared 5 bases from V and 8 bases from J, leaving 9 bases between. CDR1 and CDR2 (germline): SEHNR, FQNEAQ (reference sequence). This CDR3 is built from 11 residues. The CDR3, as DNA: TGTGCCAGCAGCCAGACAGGAGGCTACACCTTC. Translating it yields CASSQTGGYTF.

The genes are TRBV19 and TRBJ2-3; the D gene could be TRBD1 or TRBD2 (6 bases each). The CDR3 has 13 residues. V shed 8 bases and J shed 6 bases, with 15 bases lying between them. In germline, CDR1 is LNHDA, CDR2 SQIVND (reference sequence). CDR3 nucleotide sequence: TGTGCCAGTCGTGAAAGGGGGGCGGATACGCAGTATTTT. This encodes CASRERGADTQYF.

The chain employs TRBV5-1 and TRBJ2-7; 8 bases are a match to TRBD2. Germline CDR1 and CDR2: SGHRS and YFSETQ. This CDR3 region has 14 residues. Trimming at V came to 5 bases and at J to 0 bases, leaving 4 bases not matched to a gene. CDR3 DNA: TGCGCCAGCAGACGGGAGGGAAGCTCCTACGAGCAGTACTTC. It is translated as CASRREGSSYEQYF.

This chain connects TRBV18 to TRBJ1-2; tentatively, D is TRBD1 (5 bases). The CDR3 covers 15 residues. CDR1 is KGHSH, CDR2 LQKENI, per germline. V lost 3 bases, J lost 3 bases, and 14 bases lay in between. The CDR3 loop is CASSPGGGRDYGYTF. CDR3 DNA sequence: TGTGCCAGCTCACCCGGGGGGGGACGAGACTATGGCTACACCTTC.

The J gene is TRBJ1-1, the V gene TRBV6-5; D remains ambiguous. This CDR3 region has 13 residues. Per germline, CDR1 MNHEY and CDR2 SVGAGI. Trimming removed 0 bases from V and 6 bases from J, with 8 bases in between. Here the CDR3 DNA reads TGTGCCAGCAGTTACTCTAGATCCGCTGAAGCTTTCTTT. This sequence encodes CASSYSRSAEAFF.

The rearrangement uses TRBV13 and TRBJ1-1; 10 bases fit TRBD1. This CDR3 comprises 20 residues. The J segment lost 0 bases and the V segment lost 1 base, leaving 14 bases of the junction unmatched. Per the germline V gene, CDR1 is PRHDT and CDR2 is FYEKMQ (reference sequence). This chain's CDR3 is CASSLELLPGQGLLNTEAFF. DNA for the CDR3: TGTGCCAGCAGCTTAGAGCTACTACCGGGACAGGGGCTCCTGAACACTGAAGCTTTCTTT.

The chain joins TRBV7-6 to TRBJ2-1, with 10 bases lining up with TRBD2. CDR1 is SGHVS and CDR2 is FNYEAQ in the germline V gene. The ends lost 2 bases at V and 9 bases at J; junction bases unmatched: 10. The CDR3 extends over 16 amino acids. The CDR3 spells CASSLSPTSGRAEQFF. The CDR3 DNA reads TGTGCCAGCAGCTTATCGCCGACTAGCGGGCGAGCTGAGCAGTTCTTC.

This clone was detected ten times or more. This sequence joins TRBV28 and TRBJ1-5; D unresolved. Germline values: CDR1 MDHEN, CDR2 SYDVKM. The CDR3 loop spans 15 amino acids. Trimming shortened V by 3 bases and J by 8 bases, and 17 bases separated the two germline ends. The CDR3 nucleotides read TGTGCCAGCAGTTTCGTGTCCTTCGCTGGGAAGCCCCAGCATTTT. Its protein product is CASSFVSFAGKPQHF.

The CDR3 nucleotides are TGTGCCAGCAGCCAATCCTCCGGGACGCCGTACTTC. It specifies CASSQSSGTPYF. The rearrangement joins TRBV14 to TRBJ2-7; D may be TRBD1 or TRBD2 (5 bases each). From germline, CDR1 is SGHDN and CDR2 FVKESK. V lost 2 bases, J lost 12 bases, and 14 bases lay in between. The CDR3 has 12 residues.

The chain carries TRBV4-2 and TRBJ1-4, with D possibly TRBD1 on 6 matching bases. The V and J ends lost 3 bases and 6 bases respectively, with 14 bases between them. CDR3 length: 15 residues. The V gene's germline CDR1 is LGHNA and CDR2 YNFKEQ. This CDR3 reads CASSHPGRGDEKLFF. The CDR3, as DNA: TGTGCCAGCAGCCATCCCGGGAGGGGGGATGAAAAACTGTTTTTT.

The chain employs TRBV4-3 and TRBJ1-2, with a tentative D call TRBD1 (6 bases). Germline V gives CDR1 LGHNA, CDR2 YSLEER. This CDR3 region has 15 residues. V was pared by 0 bases and J by 4 bases, with 12 bases between. CDR3 loop: CASSQDLGAIYGYTF. The CDR3 region has the DNA TGCGCCAGCAGCCAAGATCTGGGGGCTATCTATGGCTACACCTTC.

This rearrangement joins TRBV7-2 to TRBJ2-7, with 9 bases that match TRBD2. J was trimmed by 1 base and V by 5 bases; bases with no gene match: 3. Germline CDR1 is SGHTA and CDR2 is FQGNSA. The CDR3 is made up of 14 amino acids. The CDR3 region has the DNA TGTGCCAGCAGCGTTAGCGGGGGATCCTACGAGCAGTACTTC. Protein product: CASSVSGGSYEQYF.

The rearrangement links TRBV29-1 to TRBJ1-1, with D hard to call. Germline lookup yields CDR1 SQVTM and CDR2 ANQGSEA. This CDR3 contains 15 residues. Trimming cost V 4 bases and J 3 bases, with 18 bases left between them. The CDR3 coding sequence is TGCAGCGTTGGGGGTGTTAATTTTTTGGACACTGAAGCTTTCTTT. It specifies CSVGGVNFLDTEAFF.

This clone came up a few times. This chain connects TRBV5-1 to TRBJ2-2; 9 bases fit TRBD2. This CDR3 contains 15 residues. Looked up from germline, CDR1 is SGHRS and CDR2 is YFSETQ. V trimming: 0 bases; J trimming: 5 bases; junction bases outside the gene matches: 2. The CDR3 protein is CASSLALAGTGELFF. DNA of the CDR3: TGCGCCAGCAGCTTGGCGCTAGCGGGAACCGGGGAGCTGTTTTTT.

The chain uses TRBV11-1 and TRBJ2-5, with 10 bases lining up with TRBD2. Germline assignment: CDR1 SGHAT and CDR2 FQDESV (reference sequence). V shed 1 base, J shed 2 bases, and the junction held 4 bases outside the gene matches. The CDR3 has 16 residues. The DNA for the CDR3 is TGTGCCAGCAGCTTAGGTAGCGGGAGGTATCAAGAGACCCAGTACTTC. Translated: CASSLGSGRYQETQYF. The entire variable domain, with the rest obtained from reference TRBV11-1 and TRBJ2-5, is as follows: EAEVAQSPRYKITEKSQAVAFWCDPISGHATLYWYRQILGQGPELLVQFQDESVVDDSQLPKDRFSAERLKGVDSTLKIQPAELGDSAMYLCASSLGSGRYQETQYFGPGTRLLVL.

The chain recombines TRBV6-1 with TRBJ1-2, with D possibly matching TRBD1 (5 bases). Germline lookup yields CDR1 MNHNS and CDR2 SASEGT. This CDR3 region has 12 residues. The V end lost 8 bases, the J end lost 2 bases, and 9 bases lay between the germline ends. Written as DNA, the CDR3 is TGTGCCAGCGCGGACATAAACTATGGCTACACCTTC. Its translation is CASADINYGYTF.

This clone was picked up one time. The V gene is TRBV29-1, the J gene TRBJ2-3; D unresolved. The CDR3 loop spans 13 amino acids. Germline lookup yields CDR1 SQVTM and CDR2 ANQGSEA. V was trimmed by 6 bases and J by 5 bases, leaving 15 bases between them. The CDR3 nucleotides are TGCAGCGTCGATAAAACGACCTTAGATACGCAGTATTTT. Amino acids: CSVDKTTLDTQYF.

This clone appeared once. The chain uses TRBV5-1 and TRBJ2-2; D is ambiguous. This CDR3 comprises 16 residues. The V gene lost 4 bases and the J gene lost 2 bases, with 15 bases spanning the gap. Germline values: CDR1 SGHRS, CDR2 YFSETQ. The CDR3 DNA reads TGCGCCAGCAGCCCGACCAGCGCGAGTAACACCGGGGAGCTGTTTTTT. Translating gives CASSPTSASNTGELFF. Based on the CDR3 plus reference TRBV5-1 and TRBJ2-2, the full variable domain is KAGVTQTPRYLIKTRGQQVTLSCSPISGHRSVSWYQQTPGQGLQFLFEYFSETQRNKGNFPGRFSGRQFSNSRSEMNVSTLELGDSALYLCASSPTSASNTGELFFGEGSRLTVL.